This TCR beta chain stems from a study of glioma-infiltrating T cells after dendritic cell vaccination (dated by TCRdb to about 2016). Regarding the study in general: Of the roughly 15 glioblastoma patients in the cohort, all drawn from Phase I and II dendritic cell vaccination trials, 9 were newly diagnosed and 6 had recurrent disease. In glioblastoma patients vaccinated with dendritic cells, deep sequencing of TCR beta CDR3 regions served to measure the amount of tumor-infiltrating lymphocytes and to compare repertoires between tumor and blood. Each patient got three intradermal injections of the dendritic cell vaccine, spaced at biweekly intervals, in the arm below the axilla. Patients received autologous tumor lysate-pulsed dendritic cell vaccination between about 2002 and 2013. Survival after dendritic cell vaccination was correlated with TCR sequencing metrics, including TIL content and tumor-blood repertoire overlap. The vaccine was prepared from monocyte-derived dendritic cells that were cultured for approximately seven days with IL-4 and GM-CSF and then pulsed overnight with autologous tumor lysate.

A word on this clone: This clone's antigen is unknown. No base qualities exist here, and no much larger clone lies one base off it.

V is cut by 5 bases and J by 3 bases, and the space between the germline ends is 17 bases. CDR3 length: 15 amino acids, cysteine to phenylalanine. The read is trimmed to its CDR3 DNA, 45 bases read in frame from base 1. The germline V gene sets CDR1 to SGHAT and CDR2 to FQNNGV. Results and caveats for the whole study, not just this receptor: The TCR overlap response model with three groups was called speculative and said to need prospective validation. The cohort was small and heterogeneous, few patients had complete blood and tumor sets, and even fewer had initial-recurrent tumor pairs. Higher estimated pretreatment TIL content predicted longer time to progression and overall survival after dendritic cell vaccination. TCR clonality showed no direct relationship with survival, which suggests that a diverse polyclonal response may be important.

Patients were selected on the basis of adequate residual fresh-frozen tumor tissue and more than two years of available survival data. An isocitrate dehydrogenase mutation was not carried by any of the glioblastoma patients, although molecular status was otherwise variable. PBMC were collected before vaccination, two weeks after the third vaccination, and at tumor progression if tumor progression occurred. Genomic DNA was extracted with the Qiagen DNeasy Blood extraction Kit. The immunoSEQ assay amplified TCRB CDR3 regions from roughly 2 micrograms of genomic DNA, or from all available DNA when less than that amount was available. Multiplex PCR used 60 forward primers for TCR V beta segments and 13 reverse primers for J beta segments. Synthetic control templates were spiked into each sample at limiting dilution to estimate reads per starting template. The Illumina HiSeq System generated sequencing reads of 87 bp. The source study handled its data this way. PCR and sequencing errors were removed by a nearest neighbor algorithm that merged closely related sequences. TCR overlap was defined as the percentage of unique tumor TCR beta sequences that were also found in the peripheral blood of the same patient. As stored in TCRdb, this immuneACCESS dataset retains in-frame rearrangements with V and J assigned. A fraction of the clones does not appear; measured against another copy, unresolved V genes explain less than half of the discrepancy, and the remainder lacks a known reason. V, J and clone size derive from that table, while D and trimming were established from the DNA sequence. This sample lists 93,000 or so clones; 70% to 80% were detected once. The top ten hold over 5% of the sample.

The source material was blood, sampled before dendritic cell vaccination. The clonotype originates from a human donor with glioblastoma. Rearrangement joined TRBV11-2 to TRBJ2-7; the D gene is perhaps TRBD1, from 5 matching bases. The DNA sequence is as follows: TGTGCCAGCAGCCCAGCCCGGACATACCACTACGAGCAGTACTTC. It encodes CASSPARTYHYEQYF.